These T cell receptor beta chains were read from a single sample in a study of blood T cell repertoires in COVID-19. Libraries were prepared by immunoSEQ multiplex PCR; TCRdb keeps only in-frame clonotypes and omits some of them. Here the sample spans 300,000 to 400,000 clones, over 75% being singletons. Sequencing used PBMCs or T cells enriched from blood (not recorded which). The source of these receptors is a man younger than 35 who had recovered from COVID-19. The CDR3 runs from the conserved cysteine through the conserved F or W. A D gene is named only where the DNA matches it firmly. Clone sizes are given selectively: once, few, many, or a class where the clone is expanded.

V,size,D,J,CDR3,DNA
TRBV7-8,once,NA,TRBJ1-2,CASSTPPGGYTF,TGTGCCAGCAGCACCCCCCCCGGTGGCTACACCTTC
TRBV21-1,NA,NA,TRBJ2-5,CASLGGLKGVKETQYF,TGTGCCAGCTTAGGTGGGCTAAAGGGGGTCAAAGAGACCCAGTACTTC
TRBV10-3,NA,NA,TRBJ2-2,CAISELSGNTGELFF,TGTGCCATCAGTGAGCTTTCGGGAAACACCGGGGAGCTGTTTTTT
TRBV5-5,NA,TRBD1,TRBJ1-2,CASRAGQANYGYTF,TGTGCCAGCAGGGCGGGACAGGCGAACTATGGCTACACCTTC
TRBV10-3,once,TRBD1,TRBJ2-3,CAMGEPDRGSTDTQYF,TGTGCCATGGGAGAACCGGACAGGGGAAGCACAGATACGCAGTATTTT
TRBV14,NA,TRBD1,TRBJ1-1,CASGRTGSFFSEAFF,TGTGCCAGCGGTCGGACAGGGAGTTTTTTCTCTGAAGCTTTCTTT
TRBV5-1,NA,NA,TRBJ1-1,CASSLQGRGYTEAFF,TGCGCCAGCAGCTTGCAGGGGAGAGGTTACACTGAAGCTTTCTTT
TRBV7-9,NA,NA,TRBJ1-5,CASSLASVGQPQHF,TGTGCCAGCAGCTTAGCATCGGTCGGGCAGCCCCAGCATTTT
TRBV19,NA,TRBD1,TRBJ1-5,CASSILHRGSAQPQHF,TGTGCCAGTAGTATTCTCCACAGGGGCTCGGCTCAGCCCCAGCATTTT
TRBV4-2,NA,NA,TRBJ2-7,CASSQDHGGEYEQYF,TGTGCCAGCAGCCAAGACCACGGTGGGGAGTACGAGCAGTACTTC
TRBV6-5,NA,TRBD2,TRBJ2-1,CASIISGGPNNEQFF,TGTGCCAGCATTATTAGCGGGGGCCCCAACAATGAGCAGTTCTTC
TRBV29-1,NA,TRBD2,TRBJ2-5,CSVRTSGGPQETQYF,TGCAGCGTCCGGACTAGCGGGGGCCCCCAAGAGACCCAGTACTTC
TRBV2,NA,TRBD2,TRBJ2-7,CASGPRGGHRDEQYF,TGTGCCAGCGGACCGAGGGGAGGGCATCGGGACGAGCAGTACTTC
TRBV9,once,NA,TRBJ1-5,CASSETVSNQPQHF,TGTGCCAGCAGTGAAACAGTTAGCAATCAGCCCCAGCATTTT
TRBV27,NA,NA,TRBJ1-6,CASSLNFRRVSVNSPLHF,TGTGCCAGCAGTTTAAATTTCCGCAGGGTCTCTGTCAATTCACCCCTCCACTTT
TRBV6-5,NA,NA,TRBJ1-1,CASSLRQGSTEAFF,TGTGCCAGCAGTCTGCGGCAGGGTAGCACTGAAGCTTTCTTT
TRBV11-3,NA,TRBD2,TRBJ2-1,CASSVRGGDNEQFF,TGTGCCAGCAGCGTACGGGGGGGCGACAATGAGCAGTTCTTC
TRBV28,NA,NA,TRBJ1-1,CASSLRQENTEAFF,TGTGCCAGCAGTTTAAGACAGGAGAACACTGAAGCTTTCTTT
TRBV25-1,NA,NA,TRBJ2-4,CASRPGLAKNIQYF,TGTGCCAGCAGACCGGGACTAGCCAAAAACATTCAGTACTTC
TRBV27,NA,NA,TRBJ2-7,CASSLLGAGVYEQYF,TGTGCCAGCAGTTTATTAGGCGCCGGGGTATACGAGCAGTACTTC
TRBV18,NA,NA,TRBJ2-3,CASSGPASDTQYF,TGTGCCAGCTCAGGGCCAGCCTCAGATACGCAGTATTTT
TRBV9,NA,NA,TRBJ1-1,CASSPPPSAGYLYTEAFF,TGTGCCAGCAGCCCACCCCCGTCGGCAGGGTATCTGTACACTGAAGCTTTCTTT
TRBV5-6,once,NA,TRBJ1-2,CASSFRVNYGYTF,TGTGCCAGCAGCTTCCGGGTTAACTATGGCTACACCTTC
TRBV5-1,NA,TRBD2,TRBJ2-7,CASSLSPFSSGGISYEQYF,TGCGCCAGCAGCTTGTCCCCCTTTTCTAGCGGGGGCATATCCTACGAGCAGTACTTC
TRBV27,NA,NA,TRBJ1-5,CASWDRGQPQHF,TGTGCCAGCTGGGATAGGGGTCAGCCCCAGCATTTT
TRBV6-2/TRBV6-3,NA,NA,TRBJ2-7,CASSYNQARYEQYF,TGTGCCAGCAGTTACAATCAGGCCCGCTACGAGCAGTACTTC
TRBV2,NA,NA,TRBJ2-1,CASSGERVTGFF,TGTGCCAGCAGTGGCGAGCGGGTAACGGGGTTCTTC
TRBV18,NA,TRBD2,TRBJ2-1,CASSPDSGMAFNEQFF,TGTGCCAGCTCACCAGATAGCGGGATGGCGTTCAATGAGCAGTTCTTC
TRBV2,few,TRBD1,TRBJ1-2,CASSEGQGYNYGYTF,TGTGCCAGCAGTGAGGGACAGGGTTATAACTATGGCTACACCTTC